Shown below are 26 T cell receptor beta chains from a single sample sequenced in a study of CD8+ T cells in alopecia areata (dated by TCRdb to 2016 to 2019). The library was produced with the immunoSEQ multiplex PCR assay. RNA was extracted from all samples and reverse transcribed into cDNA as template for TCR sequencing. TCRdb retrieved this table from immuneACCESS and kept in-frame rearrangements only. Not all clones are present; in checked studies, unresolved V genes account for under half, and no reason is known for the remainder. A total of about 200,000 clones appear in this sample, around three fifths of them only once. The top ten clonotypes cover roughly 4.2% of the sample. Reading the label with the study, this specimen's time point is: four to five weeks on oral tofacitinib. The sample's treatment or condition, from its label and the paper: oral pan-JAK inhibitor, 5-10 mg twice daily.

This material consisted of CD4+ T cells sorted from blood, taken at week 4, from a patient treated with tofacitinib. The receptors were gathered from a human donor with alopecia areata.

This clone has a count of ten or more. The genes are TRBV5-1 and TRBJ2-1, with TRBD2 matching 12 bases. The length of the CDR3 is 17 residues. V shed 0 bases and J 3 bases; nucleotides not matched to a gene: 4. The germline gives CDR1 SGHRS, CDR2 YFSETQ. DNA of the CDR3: TGCGCCAGCAGCTTGGGACTAGCGGGGGCCTTCTACAATGAGCAGTTCTTC. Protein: CASSLGLAGAFYNEQFF.

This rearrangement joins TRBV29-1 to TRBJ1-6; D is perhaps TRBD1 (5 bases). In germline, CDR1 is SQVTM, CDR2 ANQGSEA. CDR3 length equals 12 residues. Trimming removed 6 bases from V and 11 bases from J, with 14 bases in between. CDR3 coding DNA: TGCAGCGTCCGGGACGGACGAACACCCCTCCACTTT. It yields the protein CSVRDGRTPLHF. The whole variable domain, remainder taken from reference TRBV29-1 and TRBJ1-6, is SAVISQKPSRDICQRGTSLTIQCQVDSQVTMMFWYRQQPGQSLTLIATANQGSEATYESGFVIDKFPISRPNLTFSTLTVSNMSPEDSSIYLCSVRDGRTPLHFGNGTRLTVT.

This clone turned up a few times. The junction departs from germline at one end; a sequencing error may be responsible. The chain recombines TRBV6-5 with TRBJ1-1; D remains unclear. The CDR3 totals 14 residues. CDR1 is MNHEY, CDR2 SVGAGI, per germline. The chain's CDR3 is CASSSPIIGTGAFF. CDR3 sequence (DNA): TGTGCCAGCAGTTCACCCATTATAGGCACTGGAGCTTTCTTT.

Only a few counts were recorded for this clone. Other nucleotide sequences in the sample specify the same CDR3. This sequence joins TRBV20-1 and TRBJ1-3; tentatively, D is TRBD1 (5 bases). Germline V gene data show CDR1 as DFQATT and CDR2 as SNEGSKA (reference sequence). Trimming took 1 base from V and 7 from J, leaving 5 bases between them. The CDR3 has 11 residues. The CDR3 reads CSARGGNTIYF. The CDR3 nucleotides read TGCAGTGCTAGAGGGGGGAACACCATATATTTT.

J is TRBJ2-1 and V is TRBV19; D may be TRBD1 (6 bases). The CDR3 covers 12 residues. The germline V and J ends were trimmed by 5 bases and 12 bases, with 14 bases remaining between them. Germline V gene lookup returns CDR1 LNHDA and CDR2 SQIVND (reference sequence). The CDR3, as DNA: TGTGCCAGTAGTCTCTCTCAGGACAGGCAGTTCTTC. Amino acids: CASSLSQDRQFF. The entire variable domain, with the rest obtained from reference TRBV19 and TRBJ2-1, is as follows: DGGITQSPKYLFRKEGQNVTLSCEQNLNHDAMYWYRQDPGQGLRLIYYSQIVNDFQKGDIAEGYSVSREKKESFPLTVTSAQKNPTAFYLCASSLSQDRQFFGPGTRLTVL.

As DNA, the CDR3 is TGTGCCAGCAGCAAACGGAAAAGGGACGGAAAGGCCTACGAGCAGTACTTC. It translates to CASSKRKRDGKAYEQYF. The chain recombines TRBV21-1 with TRBJ2-7. TRBV21-1 is marked as a pseudogene. This CDR3 comprises 17 residues.

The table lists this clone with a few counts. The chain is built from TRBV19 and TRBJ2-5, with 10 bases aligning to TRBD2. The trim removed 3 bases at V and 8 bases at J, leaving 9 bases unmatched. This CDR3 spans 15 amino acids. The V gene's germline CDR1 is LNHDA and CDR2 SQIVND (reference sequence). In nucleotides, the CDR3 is TGTGCCAGTAGTATCGGTAGCGGGGGGTCCCCCACCCAGTACTTC. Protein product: CASSIGSGGSPTQYF.

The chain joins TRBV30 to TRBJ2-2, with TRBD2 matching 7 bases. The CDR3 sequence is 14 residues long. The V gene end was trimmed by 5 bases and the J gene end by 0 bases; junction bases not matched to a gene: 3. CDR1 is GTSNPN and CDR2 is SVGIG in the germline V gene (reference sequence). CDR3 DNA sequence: TGTGCCTGGTCTGGACTAGCGAACACCGGGGAGCTGTTTTTT. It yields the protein CAWSGLANTGELFF.

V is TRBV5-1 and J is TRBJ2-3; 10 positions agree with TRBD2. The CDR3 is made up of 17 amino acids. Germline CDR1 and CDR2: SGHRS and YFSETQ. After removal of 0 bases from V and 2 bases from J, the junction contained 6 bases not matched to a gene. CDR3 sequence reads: CASSLASGGADTDTQYF. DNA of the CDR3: TGCGCCAGCAGCTTGGCAAGCGGGGGGGCCGACACAGATACGCAGTATTTT.

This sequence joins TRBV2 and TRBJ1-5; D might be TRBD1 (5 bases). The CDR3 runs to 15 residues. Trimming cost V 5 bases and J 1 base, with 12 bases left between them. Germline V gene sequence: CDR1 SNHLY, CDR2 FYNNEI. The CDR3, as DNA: TGTGCCAGCAGTCTGTTGGGGGTAAGCAATCAGCCCCAGCATTTT. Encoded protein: CASSLLGVSNQPQHF.

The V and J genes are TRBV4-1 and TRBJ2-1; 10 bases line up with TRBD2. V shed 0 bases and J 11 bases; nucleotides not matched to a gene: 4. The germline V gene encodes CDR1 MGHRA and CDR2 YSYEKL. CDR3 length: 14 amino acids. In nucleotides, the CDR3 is TGCGCCAGCAGCCAAGAAAGCGGGGGGGTAAAGCAGTTCTTC. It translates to CASSQESGGVKQFF.

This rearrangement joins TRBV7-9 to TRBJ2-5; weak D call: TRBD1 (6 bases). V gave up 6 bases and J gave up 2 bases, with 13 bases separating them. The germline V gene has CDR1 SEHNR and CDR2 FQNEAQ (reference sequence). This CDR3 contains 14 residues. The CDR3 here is CASSPGVHQETQYF. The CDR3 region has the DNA TGTGCCAGCAGTCCAGGGGTTCATCAAGAGACCCAGTACTTC. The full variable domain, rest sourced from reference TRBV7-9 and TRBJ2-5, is DTGVSQNPRHKITKRGQNVTFRCDPISEHNRLYWYRQTLGQGPEFLTYFQNEAQLEKSRLLSDRFSAERPKGSFSTLEIQRTEQGDSAMYLCASSPGVHQETQYFGPGTRLLVL.

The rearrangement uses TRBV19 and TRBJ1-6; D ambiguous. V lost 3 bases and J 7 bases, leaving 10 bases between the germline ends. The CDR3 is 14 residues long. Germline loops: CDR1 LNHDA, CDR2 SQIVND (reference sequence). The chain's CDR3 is CASSIWGGNSPLHF. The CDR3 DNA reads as TGTGCCAGTAGTATCTGGGGTGGCAATTCACCCCTCCACTTT.

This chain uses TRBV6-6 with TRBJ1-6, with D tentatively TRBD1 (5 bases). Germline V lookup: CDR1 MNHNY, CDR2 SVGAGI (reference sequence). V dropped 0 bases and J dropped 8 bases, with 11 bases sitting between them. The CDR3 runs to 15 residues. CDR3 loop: CASSYSLTRDSPLHF. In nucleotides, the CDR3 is TGTGCCAGCAGTTACTCACTTACCAGGGATTCACCCCTCCACTTT.

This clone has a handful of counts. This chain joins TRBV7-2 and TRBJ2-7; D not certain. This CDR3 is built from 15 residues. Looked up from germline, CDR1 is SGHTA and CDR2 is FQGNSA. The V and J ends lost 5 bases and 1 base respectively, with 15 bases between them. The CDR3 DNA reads TGTGCCAGCAGCCAGGTGGCCGGGCAGTCCTACGAGCAGTACTTC. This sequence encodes CASSQVAGQSYEQYF.

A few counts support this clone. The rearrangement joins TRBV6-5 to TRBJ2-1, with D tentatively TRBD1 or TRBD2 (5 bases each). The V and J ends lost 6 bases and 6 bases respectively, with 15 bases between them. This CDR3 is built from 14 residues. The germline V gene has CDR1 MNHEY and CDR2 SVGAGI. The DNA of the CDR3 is TGTGCCAGCAGCACCGGGACCTTTCGCAATGAGCAGTTCTTC. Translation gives CASSTGTFRNEQFF.

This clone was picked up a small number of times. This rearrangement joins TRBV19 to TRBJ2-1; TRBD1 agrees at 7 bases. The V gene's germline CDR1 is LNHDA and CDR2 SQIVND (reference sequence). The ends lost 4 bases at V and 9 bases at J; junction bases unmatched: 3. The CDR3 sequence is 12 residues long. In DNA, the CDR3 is TGTGCCAGTAGTAGATCAGGGGGTGAGCAGTTCTTC. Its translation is CASSRSGGEQFF.

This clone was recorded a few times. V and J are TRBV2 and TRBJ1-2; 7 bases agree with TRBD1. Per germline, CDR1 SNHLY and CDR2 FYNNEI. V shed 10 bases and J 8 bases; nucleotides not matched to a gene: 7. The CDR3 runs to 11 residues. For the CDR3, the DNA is TGTGCCACGGTCCAGGGGGTAGGCTACACCTTC. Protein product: CATVQGVGYTF.

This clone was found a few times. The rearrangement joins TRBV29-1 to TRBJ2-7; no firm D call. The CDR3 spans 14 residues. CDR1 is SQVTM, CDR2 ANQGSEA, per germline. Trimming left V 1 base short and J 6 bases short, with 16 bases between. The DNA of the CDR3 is TGCAGCGTTGAAGTGATCCCTGGCCAAGGCGAGCAGTACTTC. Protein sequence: CSVEVIPGQGEQYF.

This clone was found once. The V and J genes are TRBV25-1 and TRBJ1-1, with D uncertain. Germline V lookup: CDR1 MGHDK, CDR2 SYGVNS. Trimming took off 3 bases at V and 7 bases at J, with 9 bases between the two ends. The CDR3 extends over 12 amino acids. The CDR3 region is CASSEGLGEAFF. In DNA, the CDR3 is TGTGCCAGCAGTGAGGGGTTGGGTGAAGCTTTCTTT.

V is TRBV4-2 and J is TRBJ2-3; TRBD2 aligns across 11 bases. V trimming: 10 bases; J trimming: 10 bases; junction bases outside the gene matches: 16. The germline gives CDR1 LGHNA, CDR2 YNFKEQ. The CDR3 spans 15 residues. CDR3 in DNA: TGTGCCACCCAGCCACGCGTAGCGGGGGGGGTGCCGCAGTATTTT. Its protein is CATQPRVAGGVPQYF.

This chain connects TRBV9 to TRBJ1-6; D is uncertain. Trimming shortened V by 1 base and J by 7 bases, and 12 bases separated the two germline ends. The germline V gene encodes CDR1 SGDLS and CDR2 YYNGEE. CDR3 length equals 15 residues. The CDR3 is CASSVSRGNNSPLHF. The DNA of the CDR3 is TGTGCCAGCAGCGTAAGTCGAGGGAACAATTCACCCCTCCACTTT.

CDR3 in DNA: TGTGCCAGCAGACGGGACGGTAATCAGCCCCAGCATTTT. This translates into CASRRDGNQPQHF. The chain employs TRBV6-5 and TRBJ1-5; D might be TRBD1 (5 bases). V shed 6 bases and J shed 4 bases, with 10 bases lying between them. The CDR3 has 13 residues. The germline V gene encodes CDR1 MNHEY and CDR2 SVGAGI.

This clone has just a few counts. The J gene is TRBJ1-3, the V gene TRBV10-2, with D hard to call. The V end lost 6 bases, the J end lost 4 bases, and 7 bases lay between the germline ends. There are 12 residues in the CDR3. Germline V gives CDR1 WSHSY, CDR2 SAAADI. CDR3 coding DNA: TGCGCCAGCAGGGGCTACGGAAACACCATATATTTT. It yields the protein CASRGYGNTIYF.

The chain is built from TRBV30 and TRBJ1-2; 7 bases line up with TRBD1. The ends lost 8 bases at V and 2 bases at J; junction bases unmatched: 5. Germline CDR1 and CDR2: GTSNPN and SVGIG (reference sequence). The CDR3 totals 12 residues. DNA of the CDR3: TGTGCCAGTAAGGGGGCAAACTATGGCTACACCTTC. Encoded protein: CASKGANYGYTF.

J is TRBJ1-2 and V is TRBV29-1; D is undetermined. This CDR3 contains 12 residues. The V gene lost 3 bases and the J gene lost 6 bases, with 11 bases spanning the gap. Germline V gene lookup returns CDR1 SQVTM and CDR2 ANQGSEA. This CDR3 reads CSVDATANGYTF. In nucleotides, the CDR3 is TGCAGCGTTGATGCTACAGCGAATGGCTACACCTTC.